The entry below describes one T cell receptor (beta chain). As processed by the authors: Amplification of reference gene primers was used by the study to estimate nucleated cell counts. Sequencing used immunoSEQ multiplex PCR; TCRdb keeps in-frame clones, though not all of them. That table supplies the V and J calls and clone size; D and trimming were determined from the DNA. This sample carries about 530,000 clones, around 90% of them seen once, and the ten largest clones take less than 9%. Germline CDR1 is LNHDA and CDR2 is SQIVND (reference sequence). The CDR3 has 15 residues. V lost 7 bases to trimming and J lost 4 bases; unmatched junction nucleotides: 9. The data belong to a study of blood T cell repertoires in COVID-19. About the research overall: T cells, B-cell-depleted T cells, or PBMCs provided the cDNA or gDNA that served as material.

The chain links TRBV19 to TRBJ2-2, with 7 positions matching TRBD2. The sample was peripheral blood. The receptor's source is a woman aged 50 to 60 with COVID-19, enrolled during active disease. The CDR3 spells CASTEGGAGTGELFF. CDR3 DNA sequence: TGTGCCAGTACCGAGGGAGGGGCTGGCACCGGGGAGCTGTTTTTT. Combining the CDR3 with reference TRBV19 and TRBJ2-2 gives the whole variable domain DGGITQSPKYLFRKEGQNVTLSCEQNLNHDAMYWYRQDPGQGLRLIYYSQIVNDFQKGDIAEGYSVSREKKESFPLTVTSAQKNPTAFYLCASTEGGAGTGELFFGEGSRLTVL.